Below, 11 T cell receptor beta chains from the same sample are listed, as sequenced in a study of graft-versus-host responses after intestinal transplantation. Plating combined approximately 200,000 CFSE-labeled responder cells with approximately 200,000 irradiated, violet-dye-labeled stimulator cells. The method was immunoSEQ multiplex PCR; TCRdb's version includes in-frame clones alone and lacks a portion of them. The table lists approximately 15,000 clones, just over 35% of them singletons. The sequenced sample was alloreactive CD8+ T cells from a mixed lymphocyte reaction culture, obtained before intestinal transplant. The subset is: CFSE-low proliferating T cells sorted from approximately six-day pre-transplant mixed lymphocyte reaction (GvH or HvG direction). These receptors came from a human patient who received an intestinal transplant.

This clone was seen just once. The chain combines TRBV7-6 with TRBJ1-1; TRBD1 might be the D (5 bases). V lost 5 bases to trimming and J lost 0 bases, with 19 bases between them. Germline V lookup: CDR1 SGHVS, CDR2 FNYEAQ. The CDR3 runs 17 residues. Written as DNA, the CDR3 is TGTGCCAGCAGCCCCTATTTTTGGGGGGTGATGAACACTGAAGCTTTCTTT. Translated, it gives CASSPYFWGVMNTEAFF.

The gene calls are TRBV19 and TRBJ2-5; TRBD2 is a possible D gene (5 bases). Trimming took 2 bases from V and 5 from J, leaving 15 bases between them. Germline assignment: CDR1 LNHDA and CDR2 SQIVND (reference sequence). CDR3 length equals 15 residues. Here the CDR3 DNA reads TGTGCCAGTAGTATAATAGGAACCCCGGGGGAGACCCAGTACTTC. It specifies CASSIIGTPGETQYF.

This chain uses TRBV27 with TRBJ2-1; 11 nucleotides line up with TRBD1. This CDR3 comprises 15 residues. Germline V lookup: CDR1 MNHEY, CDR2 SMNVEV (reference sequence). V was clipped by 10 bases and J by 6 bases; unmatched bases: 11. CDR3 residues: CAISPGTGGINEQFF. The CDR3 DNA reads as TGTGCCATCTCACCCGGGACAGGGGGGATCAATGAGCAGTTCTTC.

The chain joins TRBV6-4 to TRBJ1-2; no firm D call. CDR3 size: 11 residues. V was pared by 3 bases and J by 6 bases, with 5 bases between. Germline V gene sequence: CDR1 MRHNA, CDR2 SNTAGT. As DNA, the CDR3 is TGTGCCAGCAGTGAGGGAAATGGCTACACCTTC. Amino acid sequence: CASSEGNGYTF.

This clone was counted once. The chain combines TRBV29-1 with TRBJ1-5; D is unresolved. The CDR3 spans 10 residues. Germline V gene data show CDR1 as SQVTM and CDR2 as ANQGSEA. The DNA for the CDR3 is TGCCACGCCGGGGATCAGCCCCAGCATTTT. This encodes CHAGDQPQHF.

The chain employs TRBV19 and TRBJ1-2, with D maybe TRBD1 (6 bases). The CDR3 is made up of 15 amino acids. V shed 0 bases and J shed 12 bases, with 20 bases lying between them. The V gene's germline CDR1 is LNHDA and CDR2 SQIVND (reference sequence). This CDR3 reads CASSIDLLGKGGHTF. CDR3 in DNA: TGTGCCAGTAGTATAGATCTATTGGGTAAGGGGGGCCACACCTTC.

In DNA, the CDR3 is TGTGCCAGCAGTGTAGCTAGGGGCGGCTATGGCTACACCTTC. This sequence encodes CASSVARGGYGYTF. The chain is built from TRBV2 and TRBJ1-2, with a possible D match to TRBD1 (5 bases). The V end lost 4 bases, the J end lost 4 bases, and 13 bases lay between the germline ends. The CDR3 consists of 14 residues. CDR1 SNHLY and CDR2 FYNNEI come from the germline V gene.

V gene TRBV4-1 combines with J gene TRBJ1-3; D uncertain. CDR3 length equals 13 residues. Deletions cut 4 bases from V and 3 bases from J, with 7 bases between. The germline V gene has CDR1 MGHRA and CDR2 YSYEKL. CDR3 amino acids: CASSRVSGNTIYF. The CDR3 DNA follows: TGCGCCAGCAGCCGAGTAAGTGGAAACACCATATATTTT.

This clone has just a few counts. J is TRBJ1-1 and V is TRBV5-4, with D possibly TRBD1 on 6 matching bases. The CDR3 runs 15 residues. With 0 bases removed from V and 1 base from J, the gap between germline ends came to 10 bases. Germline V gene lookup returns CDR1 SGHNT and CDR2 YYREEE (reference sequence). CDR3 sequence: CASSLDRAKNTEAFF. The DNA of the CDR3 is TGTGCCAGCAGCTTGGACAGGGCCAAGAACACTGAAGCTTTCTTT. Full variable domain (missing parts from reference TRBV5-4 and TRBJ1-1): ETGVTQSPTHLIKTRGQQVTLRCSSQSGHNTVSWYQQALGQGPQFIFQYYREEENGRGNFPPRFSGLQFPNYSSELNVNALELDDSALYLCASSLDRAKNTEAFFGQGTRLTVV.

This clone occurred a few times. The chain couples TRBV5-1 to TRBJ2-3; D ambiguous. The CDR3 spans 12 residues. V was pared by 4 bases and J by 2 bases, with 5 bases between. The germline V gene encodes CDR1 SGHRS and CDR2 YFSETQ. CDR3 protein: CASSEDTDTQYF. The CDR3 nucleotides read TGCGCCAGCAGCGAGGACACAGATACGCAGTATTTT.

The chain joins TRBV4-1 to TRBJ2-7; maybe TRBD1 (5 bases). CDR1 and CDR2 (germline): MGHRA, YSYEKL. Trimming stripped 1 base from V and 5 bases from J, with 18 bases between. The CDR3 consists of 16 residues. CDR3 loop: CASSQVEQELSDEQYF. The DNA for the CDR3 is TGCGCCAGCAGCCAAGTCGAACAGGAACTTTCTGACGAGCAGTACTTC.